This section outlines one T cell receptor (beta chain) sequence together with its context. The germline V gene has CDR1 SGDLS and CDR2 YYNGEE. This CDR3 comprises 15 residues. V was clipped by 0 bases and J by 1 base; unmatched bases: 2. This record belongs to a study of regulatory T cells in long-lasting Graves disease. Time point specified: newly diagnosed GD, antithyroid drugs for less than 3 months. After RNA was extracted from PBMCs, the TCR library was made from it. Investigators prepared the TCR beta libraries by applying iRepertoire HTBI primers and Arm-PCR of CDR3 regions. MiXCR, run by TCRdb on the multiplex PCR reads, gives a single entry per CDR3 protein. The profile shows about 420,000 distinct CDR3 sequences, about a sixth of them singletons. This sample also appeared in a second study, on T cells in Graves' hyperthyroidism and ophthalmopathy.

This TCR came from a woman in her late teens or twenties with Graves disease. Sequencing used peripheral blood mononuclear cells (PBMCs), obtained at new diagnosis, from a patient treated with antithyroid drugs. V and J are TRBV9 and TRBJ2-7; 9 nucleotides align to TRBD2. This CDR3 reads CASSVAAGGSYEQYF. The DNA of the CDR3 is TGTGCCAGCAGCGTAGCCGCGGGAGGGTCCTACGAGCAGTACTTC. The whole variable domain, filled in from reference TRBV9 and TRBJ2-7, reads DSGVTQTPKHLITATGQRVTLRCSPRSGDLSVYWYQQSLDQGLQFLIQYYNGEERAKGNILERFSAQQFPDLHSELNLSSLELGDSALYFCASSVAAGGSYEQYFGPGTRLTVT.